This TCR beta chain was found in a study of blood T cell repertoires in COVID-19. Sequencing used immunoSEQ multiplex PCR; TCRdb keeps in-frame clones, though not all of them. This sample has approximately 260,000 clones, with more than 70% found just once. Deletions cut 5 bases from V and 1 base from J, with 3 bases between. CDR1 is SGHTA, CDR2 FQGTGA, per germline. This CDR3 is built from 13 residues. This receptor was obtained from a woman between 40 and 50 years old with acute COVID-19. This chain uses TRBV7-3 with TRBJ1-6; D is ambiguous. Material: PBMCs or T cells enriched from blood (not recorded which). CDR3 nucleotides: TGTGCCAGCAGCATATCCTATAATTCACCCCTCCACTTT. Encoded protein: CASSISYNSPLHF.